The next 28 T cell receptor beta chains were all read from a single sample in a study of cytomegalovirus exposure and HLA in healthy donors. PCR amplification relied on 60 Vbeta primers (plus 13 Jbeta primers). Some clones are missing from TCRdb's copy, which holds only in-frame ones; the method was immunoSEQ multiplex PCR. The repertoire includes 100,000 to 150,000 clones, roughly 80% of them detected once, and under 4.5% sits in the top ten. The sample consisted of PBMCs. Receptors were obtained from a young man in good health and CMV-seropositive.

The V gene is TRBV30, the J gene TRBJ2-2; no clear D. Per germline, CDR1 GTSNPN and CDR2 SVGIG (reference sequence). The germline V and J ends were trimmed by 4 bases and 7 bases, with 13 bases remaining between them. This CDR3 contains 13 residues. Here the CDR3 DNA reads TGTGCCTGGACCTGGCACCGAGGCGGGGAGCTGTTTTTT. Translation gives CAWTWHRGGELFF. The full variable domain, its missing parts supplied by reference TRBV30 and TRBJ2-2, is SQTIHQWPATLVQPVGSPLSLECTVEGTSNPNLYWYRQAAGRGLQLLFYSVGIGQISSEVPQNLSASRPQDRQFILSSKKLLLSDSGFYLCAWTWHRGGELFFGEGSRLTVL.

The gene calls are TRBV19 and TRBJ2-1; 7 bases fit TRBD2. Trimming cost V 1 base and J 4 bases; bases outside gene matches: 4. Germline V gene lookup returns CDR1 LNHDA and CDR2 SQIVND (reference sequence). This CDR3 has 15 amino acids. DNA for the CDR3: TGTGCCAGTAGTATAGGGCGGGAGAGGTACAATGAGCAGTTCTTC. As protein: CASSIGRERYNEQFF.

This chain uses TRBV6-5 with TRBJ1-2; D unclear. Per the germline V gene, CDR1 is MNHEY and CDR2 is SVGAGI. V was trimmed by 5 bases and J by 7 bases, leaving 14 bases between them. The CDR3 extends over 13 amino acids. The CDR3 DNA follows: TGTGCCAGCAGTGCCGGCAGGCTTGGTGGCTACACCTTC. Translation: CASSAGRLGGYTF.

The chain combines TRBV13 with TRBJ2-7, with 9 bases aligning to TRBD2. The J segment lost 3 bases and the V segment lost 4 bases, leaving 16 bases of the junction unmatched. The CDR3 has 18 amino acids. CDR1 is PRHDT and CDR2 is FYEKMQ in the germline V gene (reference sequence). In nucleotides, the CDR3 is TGTGCCAGCAGCTCCTCGGCGGGCCCAGCGGGAGGAGGCTACGAGCAGTACTTC. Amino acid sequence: CASSSSAGPAGGGYEQYF. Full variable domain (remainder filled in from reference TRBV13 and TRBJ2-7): AAGVIQSPRHLIKEKRETATLKCYPIPRHDTVYWYQQGPGQDPQFLISFYEKMQSDKGSIPDRFSAQQFSDYHSELNMSSLELGDSALYFCASSSSAGPAGGGYEQYFGPGTRLTVT.

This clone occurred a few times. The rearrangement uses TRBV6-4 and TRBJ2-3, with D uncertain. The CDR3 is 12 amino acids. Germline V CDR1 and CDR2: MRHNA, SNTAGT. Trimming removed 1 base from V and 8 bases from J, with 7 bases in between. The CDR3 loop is CASSDWAATQYF. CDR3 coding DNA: TGTGCCAGCAGTGACTGGGCCGCTACGCAGTATTTT.

The CDR3 loop is CASSQGTHYEQYF. The CDR3 DNA reads as TGCGCCAGCAGCCAAGGGACACACTACGAGCAGTACTTC. J is TRBJ2-5 and V is TRBV4-3; possibly TRBD1 for D (5 bases). The DNA end lines up better with TRBJ2-7; the J call may be wrong. There are 13 residues in the CDR3. Germline lookup yields CDR1 LGHNA and CDR2 YSLEER.

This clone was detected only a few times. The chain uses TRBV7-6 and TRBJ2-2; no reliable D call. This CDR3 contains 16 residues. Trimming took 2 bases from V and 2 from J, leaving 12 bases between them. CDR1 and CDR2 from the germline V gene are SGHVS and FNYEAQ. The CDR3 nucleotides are TGTGCCAGCAGCTTATTTCAGGCTACCAACACCGGGGAGCTGTTTTTT. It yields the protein CASSLFQATNTGELFF.

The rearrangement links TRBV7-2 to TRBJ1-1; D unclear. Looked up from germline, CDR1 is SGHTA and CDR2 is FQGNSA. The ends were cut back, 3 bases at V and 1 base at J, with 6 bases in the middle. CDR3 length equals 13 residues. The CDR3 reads CASSFARNTEAFF. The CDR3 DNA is TGTGCCAGCAGCTTTGCCAGGAACACTGAAGCTTTCTTT.

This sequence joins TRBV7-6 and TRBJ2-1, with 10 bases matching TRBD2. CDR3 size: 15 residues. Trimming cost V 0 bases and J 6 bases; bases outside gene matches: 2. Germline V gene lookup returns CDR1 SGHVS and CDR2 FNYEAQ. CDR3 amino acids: CASSLATSGVNEQFF. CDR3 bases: TGTGCCAGCAGCTTAGCCACTAGCGGGGTCAATGAGCAGTTCTTC.

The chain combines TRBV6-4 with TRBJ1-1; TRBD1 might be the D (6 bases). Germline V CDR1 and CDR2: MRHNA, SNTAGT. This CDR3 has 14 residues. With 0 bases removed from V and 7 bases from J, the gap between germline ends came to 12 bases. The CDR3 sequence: CASSDSGGSGEAFF. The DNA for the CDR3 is TGTGCCAGCAGTGACTCTGGGGGCTCAGGTGAAGCTTTCTTT.

CDR3 in amino acids: CASSLVVRDYEQYF. The DNA for the CDR3 is TGTGCCAGCAGCTTAGTGGTCAGGGACTACGAGCAGTACTTC. The chain recombines TRBV7-2 with TRBJ2-7, with TRBD1 as a possible D gene (5 bases). Germline loops: CDR1 SGHTA, CDR2 FQGNSA. This CDR3 is 14 amino acids long. The V end was cut by 1 base, the J end by 3 bases, with 10 bases between.

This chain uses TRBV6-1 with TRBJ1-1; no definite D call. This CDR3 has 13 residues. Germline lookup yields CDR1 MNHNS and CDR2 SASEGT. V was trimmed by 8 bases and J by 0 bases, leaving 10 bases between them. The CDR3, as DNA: TGTGCCAGCTCCCCAGTTATGAACACTGAAGCTTTCTTT. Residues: CASSPVMNTEAFF.

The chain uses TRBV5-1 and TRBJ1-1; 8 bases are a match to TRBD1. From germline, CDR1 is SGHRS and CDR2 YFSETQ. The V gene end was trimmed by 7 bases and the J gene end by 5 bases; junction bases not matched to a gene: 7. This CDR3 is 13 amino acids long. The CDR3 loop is CASATDRGTEAFF. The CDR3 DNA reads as TGCGCCAGCGCCACTGACAGGGGAACTGAAGCTTTCTTT.

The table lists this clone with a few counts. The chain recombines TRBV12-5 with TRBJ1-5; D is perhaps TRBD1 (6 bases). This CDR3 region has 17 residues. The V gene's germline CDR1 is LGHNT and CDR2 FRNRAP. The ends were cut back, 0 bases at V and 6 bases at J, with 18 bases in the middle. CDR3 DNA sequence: TGTGCTAGTGGTTTGGTACAGTCAGGGGATGTAAGTCAGCCCCAGCATTTT. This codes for CASGLVQSGDVSQPQHF.

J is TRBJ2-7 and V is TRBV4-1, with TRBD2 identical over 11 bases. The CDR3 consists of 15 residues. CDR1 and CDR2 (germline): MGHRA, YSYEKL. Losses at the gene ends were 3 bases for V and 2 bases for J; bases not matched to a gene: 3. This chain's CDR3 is CASSQLAGGPYEQYF. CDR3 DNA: TGCGCCAGCAGCCAGTTAGCGGGAGGGCCCTACGAGCAGTACTTC.

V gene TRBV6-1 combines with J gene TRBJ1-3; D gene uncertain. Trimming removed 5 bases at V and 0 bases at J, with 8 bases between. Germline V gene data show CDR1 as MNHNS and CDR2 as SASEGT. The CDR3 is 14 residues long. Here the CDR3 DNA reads TGTGCCAGCAGTCCACTCTTCTCTGGAAACACCATATATTTT. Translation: CASSPLFSGNTIYF.

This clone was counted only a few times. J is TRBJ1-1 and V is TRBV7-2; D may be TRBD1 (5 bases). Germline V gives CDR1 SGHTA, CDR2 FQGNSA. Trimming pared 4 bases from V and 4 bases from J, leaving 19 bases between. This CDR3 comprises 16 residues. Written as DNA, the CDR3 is TGTGCCAGCAGCTCACCAGATGACGCAGGGTTCACTGAAGCTTTCTTT. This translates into CASSSPDDAGFTEAFF.

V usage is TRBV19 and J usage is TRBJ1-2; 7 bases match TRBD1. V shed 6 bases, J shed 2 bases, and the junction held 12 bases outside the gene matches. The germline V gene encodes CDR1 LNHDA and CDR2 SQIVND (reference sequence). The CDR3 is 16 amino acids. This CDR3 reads CASRGATGWGNYGYTF. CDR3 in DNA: TGTGCCAGTAGGGGAGCGACAGGGTGGGGGAACTATGGCTACACCTTC.

CDR3 residues: CASRPEVYLVYEQYF. CDR3 DNA sequence: TGTGCCAGCAGACCAGAGGTGTACCTAGTCTACGAGCAGTACTTC. The rearrangement uses TRBV27 and TRBJ2-7, with unresolved D. The V end lost 6 bases, the J end lost 3 bases, and 18 bases lay between the germline ends. The CDR3 spans 15 residues. Per the germline V gene, CDR1 is MNHEY and CDR2 is SMNVEV (reference sequence).

CDR3 protein: CASSRLPTGEVINSPLHF. The CDR3 DNA is TGTGCCAGCAGCCGACTCCCGACAGGGGAAGTGATTAATTCACCCCTCCACTTT. The rearrangement links TRBV7-9 to TRBJ1-6; 8 bases match TRBD1. V lost 5 bases and J lost 6; bases outside the gene matches: 15. The CDR3 is made up of 18 amino acids. The germline gives CDR1 SEHNR, CDR2 FQNEAQ (reference sequence). The variable domain in full, with the rest retrieved from reference TRBV7-9 and TRBJ1-6, is DTGVSQNPRHKITKRGQNVTFRCDPISEHNRLYWYRQTLGQGPEFLTYFQNEAQLEKSRLLSDRFSAERPKGSFSTLEIQRTEQGDSAMYLCASSRLPTGEVINSPLHFGNGTRLTVT.

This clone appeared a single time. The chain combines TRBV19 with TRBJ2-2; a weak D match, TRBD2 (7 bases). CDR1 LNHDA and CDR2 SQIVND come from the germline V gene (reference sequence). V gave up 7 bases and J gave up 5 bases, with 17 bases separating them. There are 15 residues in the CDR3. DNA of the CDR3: TGTGCCAGTACTCGGGGGGCCCAAGTGACCGGGGAGCTGTTTTTT. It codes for CASTRGAQVTGELFF.

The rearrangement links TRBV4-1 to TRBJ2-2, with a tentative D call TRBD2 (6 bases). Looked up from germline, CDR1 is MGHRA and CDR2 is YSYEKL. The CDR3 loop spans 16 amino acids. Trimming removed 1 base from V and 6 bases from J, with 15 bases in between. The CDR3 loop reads CASSQVLTPGAGELFF. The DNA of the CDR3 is TGCGCCAGCAGCCAAGTTCTAACTCCGGGGGCCGGGGAGCTGTTTTTT.

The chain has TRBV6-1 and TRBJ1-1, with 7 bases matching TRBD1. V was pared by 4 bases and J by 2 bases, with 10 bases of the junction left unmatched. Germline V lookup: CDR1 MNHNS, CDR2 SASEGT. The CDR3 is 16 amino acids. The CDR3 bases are TGTGCCAGCAGTGTACAGGGGATTGGGTATAACACTGAAGCTTTCTTT. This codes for CASSVQGIGYNTEAFF.

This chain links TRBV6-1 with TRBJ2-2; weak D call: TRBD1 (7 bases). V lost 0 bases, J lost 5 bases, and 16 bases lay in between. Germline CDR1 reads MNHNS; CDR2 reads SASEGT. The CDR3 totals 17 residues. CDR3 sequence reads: CASSEALQGGRTGELFF. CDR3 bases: TGTGCCAGCAGTGAAGCGCTTCAGGGGGGTAGGACCGGGGAGCTGTTTTTT.

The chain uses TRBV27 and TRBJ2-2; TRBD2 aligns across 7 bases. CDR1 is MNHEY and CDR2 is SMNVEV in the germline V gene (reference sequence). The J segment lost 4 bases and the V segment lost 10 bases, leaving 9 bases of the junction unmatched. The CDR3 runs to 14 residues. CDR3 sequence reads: CATRPGLLTGELFF. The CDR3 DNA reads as TGTGCCACCAGACCGGGACTACTCACCGGGGAGCTGTTTTTT.

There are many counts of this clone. CDR3 amino acids: CASSQEFGGAYNEQFF. CDR3 in DNA: TGCGCCAGCAGCCAAGAATTCGGGGGGGCCTACAATGAGCAGTTCTTC. The rearrangement joins TRBV4-3 to TRBJ2-1; the match to TRBD2 covers 8 bases. Germline V lookup: CDR1 LGHNA, CDR2 YSLEER. The CDR3 has 16 residues. Unmatched junction bases numbered 3, after V lost 0 bases and J lost 2 bases.

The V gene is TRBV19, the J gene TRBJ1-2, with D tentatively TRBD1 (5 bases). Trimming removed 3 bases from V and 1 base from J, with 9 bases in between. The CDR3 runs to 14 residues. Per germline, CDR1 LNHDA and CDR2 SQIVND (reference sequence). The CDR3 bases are TGTGCCAGTAGTATCGCAGGGAATAACTATGGCTACACCTTC. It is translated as CASSIAGNNYGYTF.

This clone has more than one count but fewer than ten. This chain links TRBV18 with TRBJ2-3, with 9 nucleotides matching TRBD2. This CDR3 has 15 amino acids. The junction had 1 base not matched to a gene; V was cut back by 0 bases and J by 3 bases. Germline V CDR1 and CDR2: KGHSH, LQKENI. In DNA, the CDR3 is TGTGCCAGCTCACCACCCCTAGCGGGGACAGATACGCAGTATTTT. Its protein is CASSPPLAGTDTQYF.